Presented here are 32 T cell receptor beta chains from one specimen sequenced in a study of human T cells and chemical hapten exposure. TCRdb recomputed calls from the RACE reads with MiXCR, one row per CDR3 protein. The sample consists of tens of thousands of distinct CDR3 sequences, approximately 8.6% of them appearing once. Time point noted: patch test 1, 2 weeks after DPC sensitization. Treatment indicated: therapeutic diphenylcyclopropenone sensitization with weekly scalp DPC. Sequencing was performed on whole blood, taken in connection with sensitization to the hapten diphenylcyclopropenone (DPC). These receptors came from a woman aged 40-49 years with alopecia areata. Some clones in this sample may be carry-over from other donors' samples.

This clonotype occurred many times. The chain joins TRBV3-1 to TRBJ2-3; 7 bases are shared with TRBD2. Germline CDR1 is LGHDT and CDR2 is YNNKEL (reference sequence). CDR3 length: 14 amino acids. Germline trimming cut 1 base from V and 5 bases from J; bases unmatched to any gene: 3. The CDR3 reads CASSQVLAVDTQYF. CDR3 in DNA: TGTGCCAGCAGCCAAGTTCTAGCGGTAGATACGCAGTATTTT.

This clonotype was recorded many times. The chain combines TRBV6-6 with TRBJ1-4; D is uncertain. The CDR3 covers 12 residues. Trimming stripped 0 bases from V and 5 bases from J, with 1 base between. Germline lookup yields CDR1 MNHNY and CDR2 SVGAGI (reference sequence). The CDR3 nucleotides are TGTGCCAGCAGTTACTCGAATGAAAAACTGTTTTTT. Translated: CASSYSNEKLFF.

This clonotype was counted many times. This chain joins TRBV12-3 or TRBV12-4 and TRBJ1-4; D possibly corresponds to TRBD1 (5 bases). V was shortened by 6 bases and J by 8 bases, with 13 bases between the two germline ends. CDR3 length: 13 residues. The DNA of the CDR3 is TGTGCCAGCAGACTGGACAACTTCGAAAAACTGTTTTTT. Its translation is CASRLDNFEKLFF.

This clonotype was counted at least ten times. The gene calls are TRBV3-1 and TRBJ2-1, with D possibly being TRBD2 (5 bases). Germline values: CDR1 LGHDT, CDR2 YNNKEL (reference sequence). This CDR3 is 15 amino acids long. Trimming pared 1 base from V and 1 base from J, leaving 8 bases between. CDR3 loop: CASSQVLASYNEQFF. The DNA of the CDR3 is TGTGCCAGCAGCCAAGTCCTAGCTTCCTACAATGAGCAGTTCTTC.

The CDR3 sequence: CASSAREGSNIQYF. The CDR3 DNA is TGTGCCAGCAGTGCCCGGGAAGGGTCGAACATTCAGTACTTC. The chain links TRBV2 to TRBJ2-4; perhaps TRBD2 as D (5 bases). The CDR3 spans 14 residues. V lost 4 bases, J lost 7 bases, and 14 bases lay in between. CDR1 SNHLY and CDR2 FYNNEI come from the germline V gene.

The V call is TRBV29-1, the J call TRBJ2-5; TRBD1 agrees at 9 bases. The CDR3 is 14 amino acids. Germline assignment: CDR1 SQVTM and CDR2 ANQGSEA. V shed 5 bases and J 4 bases; nucleotides not matched to a gene: 8. CDR3 coding DNA: TGCAGCGTTAACAGGGGGCAGGTTCGAGAGACCCAGTACTTC. This codes for CSVNRGQVRETQYF.

The gene calls are TRBV18 and TRBJ2-5; unclear D gene. Germline loops: CDR1 KGHSH, CDR2 LQKENI. The CDR3 has 12 residues. Between the trimmed V and J ends, which lost 3 bases and 5 bases, there was a span of 7 bases. CDR3: CASSPTLETQYF. In DNA, the CDR3 is TGTGCCAGCTCACCTACCCTCGAGACCCAGTACTTC.

This clonotype was seen many times. The chain joins TRBV18 to TRBJ1-5; 9 nucleotides agree with TRBD1. The germline V gene has CDR1 KGHSH and CDR2 LQKENI. Unmatched junction bases numbered 7, after V lost 4 bases and J lost 0 bases. This CDR3 region has 17 residues. CDR3 sequence: CASSLTGGLYSNQPQHF. CDR3 DNA sequence: TGTGCCAGCTCACTGACAGGGGGTCTATATAGCAATCAGCCCCAGCATTTT. Filled out from reference TRBV18 and TRBJ1-5, the complete variable domain reads NAGVMQNPRHLVRRRGQEARLRCSPMKGHSHVYWYRQLPEEGLKFMVYLQKENIIDESGMPKERFSAEFPKEGPSILRIQQVVRGDSAAYFCASSLTGGLYSNQPQHFGDGTRLSIL.

As regards this clonotype: A much larger clone differs from this one at a single base, so this may be a read error. The chain combines TRBV6-6 with TRBJ2-7; D not certain. Germline loops: CDR1 MNHNY, CDR2 SVGAGI (reference sequence). This CDR3 has 13 amino acids. DNA of the CDR3: TGTGCCAGCAGTTATAAAGACCGGTACGTGCAGTACTTC. Its translation: CASSYKDRYVQYF.

Worth noting for this clonotype: This clone may be a read error of a much larger clone one base away. This chain joins TRBV18 and TRBJ2-3; 10 nucleotides agree with TRBD1. This CDR3 is 16 amino acids long. Germline lookup yields CDR1 KGHSH and CDR2 LQKENI. The CDR3, as DNA: TGTGCCAGCTCACCAGACAGGGGGCTATCGGCAGATACGCAGAATTTT. Amino acids: CASSPDRGLSADTQNF.

The chain combines TRBV5-4 with TRBJ2-3; 7 nucleotides line up with TRBD1. CDR1 is SGHNT, CDR2 YYREEE, per germline (reference sequence). This CDR3 has 15 amino acids. Unmatched junction bases numbered 6, after V lost 4 bases and J lost 1 base. The DNA for the CDR3 is TGTGCCAGCAGCCACGGGACAGATCGCACAGATACGCAGTATTTT. Translated: CASSHGTDRTDTQYF.

This chain joins TRBV12-3 or TRBV12-4 and TRBJ2-2, with D perhaps matching TRBD2 (6 bases). V was shortened by 4 bases and J by 9 bases, with 15 bases between the two germline ends. This CDR3 contains 14 residues. CDR3 residues: CASSSGLIHRELFF. The CDR3 DNA reads TGTGCCAGCAGTTCGGGACTGATCCACCGGGAGCTGTTTTTT.

This clonotype has a handful of counts. The chain carries TRBV2 and TRBJ1-1, with D possibly being TRBD1 (6 bases). Germline assignment: CDR1 SNHLY and CDR2 FYNNEI. The V end lost 7 bases, the J end lost 1 base, and 10 bases lay between the germline ends. The CDR3 is 13 residues long. The CDR3 DNA is TGTGCCAGCATAACAGGGTGGAACACTGAAGCTTTCTTT. Its protein is CASITGWNTEAFF. The full variable domain, completed using reference TRBV2 and TRBJ1-1, is EPEVTQTPSHQVTQMGQEVILRCVPISNHLYFYWYRQILGQKVEFLVSFYNNEISEKSEIFDDQFSVERPDGSNFTLKIRSTKLEDSAMYFCASITGWNTEAFFGQGTRLTVV.

This clonotype was picked up many times. The rearrangement joins TRBV12-3 or TRBV12-4 to TRBJ2-3; D not resolved. The CDR3 has 15 amino acids. V was trimmed by 3 bases and J by 10 bases, leaving 20 bases between them. CDR3 sequence (DNA): TGTGCCAGCAGTTTTCGCACTTCTGGTGTTACGTCGCAGTATTTT. Translating it yields CASSFRTSGVTSQYF.

This clonotype was counted at least ten times. The chain joins TRBV5-1 to TRBJ2-6; the D is unclear. The CDR3 contains 15 residues. Per germline, CDR1 SGHRS and CDR2 YFSETQ. The V gene lost 1 base and the J gene lost 0 bases, with 5 bases spanning the gap. The CDR3 sequence: CASSLPGSGANVLTF. CDR3 nucleotides: TGCGCCAGCAGCTTGCCGGGCTCTGGGGCCAACGTCCTGACTTTC.

This clonotype was seen many times. The V and J genes are TRBV30 and TRBJ1-3; TRBD1 might be the D (5 bases). CDR1 GTSNPN and CDR2 SVGIG come from the germline V gene (reference sequence). V was cut by 1 base and J by 4 bases, with 17 bases left in between. CDR3 length equals 16 residues. The CDR3 coding sequence is TGTGCCTGGAGTGCAGGTTGGGGGTCTGGAGGAAACACCATATATTTT. Protein product: CAWSAGWGSGGNTIYF.

The gene calls are TRBV20-1 and TRBJ1-2; D is unclear. The V gene lost 3 bases and the J gene lost 5 bases, with 10 bases spanning the gap. The CDR3 loop spans 12 amino acids. Germline CDR1 DFQATT, CDR2 SNEGSKA (reference sequence). CDR3 sequence reads: CSASGPAYGYTF. The CDR3 region has the DNA TGCAGTGCTAGTGGGCCGGCTTATGGCTACACCTTC.

This clonotype has just a few counts. The genes are TRBV7-9 and TRBJ2-2, with D maybe TRBD2 (6 bases). The CDR3 has 14 amino acids. Between the trimmed V and J ends, which lost 5 bases and 4 bases, there was a span of 11 bases. The germline CDR1 and CDR2 sequences are SEHNR and FQNEAQ (reference sequence). CDR3 DNA sequence: TGTGCCAGCAGCCCGCGGGGAGTCACCGGGGAGCTGTTTTTT. Amino acid sequence: CASSPRGVTGELFF. The full variable domain, in which reference TRBV7-9 and TRBJ2-2 provide the parts outside the CDR3, is DTGVSQNPRHKITKRGQNVTFRCDPISEHNRLYWYRQTLGQGPEFLTYFQNEAQLEKSRLLSDRFSAERPKGSFSTLEIQRTEQGDSAMYLCASSPRGVTGELFFGEGSRLTVL.

This clonotype came up many times. The chain joins TRBV9 to TRBJ2-3, with 12 bases that match TRBD2. The CDR3 is 15 residues long. The germline CDR1 and CDR2 sequences are SGDLS and YYNGEE. The V and J ends lost 5 bases and 6 bases, in that order; junction bases with no gene match: 7. CDR3 protein: CASSDRTSGVDTQYF. As DNA, the CDR3 is TGTGCCAGCAGTGATAGGACTAGCGGGGTGGATACGCAGTATTTT. Full variable domain (outside the CDR3, taken from reference TRBV9 and TRBJ2-3): DSGVTQTPKHLITATGQRVTLRCSPRSGDLSVYWYQQSLDQGLQFLIQYYNGEERAKGNILERFSAQQFPDLHSELNLSSLELGDSALYFCASSDRTSGVDTQYFGPGTRLTVL.

This clonotype was seen only a few times. The V and J genes are TRBV12-3 or TRBV12-4 and TRBJ1-2; D call uncertain. Trimming pared 6 bases from V and 2 bases from J, leaving 10 bases between. The CDR3 is 13 amino acids. CDR3 amino acids: CASSLTRNYGYTF. For the CDR3, the DNA is TGTGCCAGCAGCCTAACAAGAAACTATGGCTACACCTTC.

V gene TRBV7-7 combines with J gene TRBJ2-3; a possible D gene is TRBD2 (5 bases). Per the germline V gene, CDR1 is SSHAT and CDR2 is FNYEAQ (reference sequence). V was trimmed by 8 bases and J by 6 bases, leaving 15 bases between them. This CDR3 contains 13 residues. CDR3 bases: TGTGCCAGCGCGCTTGCGGGCGGGGATACGCAGTATTTT. Its protein product is CASALAGGDTQYF.

This clonotype was counted many times. The V gene is TRBV3-1, the J gene TRBJ2-1, with 11 nucleotides matching TRBD2. Trimming removed 4 bases from V and 8 bases from J; junction bases left unmatched: 10. The CDR3 spans 16 residues. Germline V lookup: CDR1 LGHDT, CDR2 YNNKEL (reference sequence). The CDR3 spells CASSPRLAGPKDEQFF. The CDR3, as DNA: TGTGCCAGCAGCCCCCGACTAGCGGGGCCCAAGGATGAGCAGTTCTTC.

The chain uses TRBV20-1 and TRBJ1-1; D may be TRBD1 (6 bases). This CDR3 comprises 12 residues. The V end lost 0 bases, the J end lost 11 bases, and 13 bases lay between the germline ends. Germline CDR1 is DFQATT and CDR2 is SNEGSKA (reference sequence). CDR3 protein: CSARDLGQKAFF. CDR3 nucleotide sequence: TGCAGTGCTAGAGACCTAGGACAGAAGGCTTTCTTT.

The sample holds many counts of this clonotype. The chain recombines TRBV30 with TRBJ1-4; D may be TRBD1 (6 bases). Germline CDR1 reads GTSNPN; CDR2 reads SVGIG (reference sequence). Trimming removed 4 bases at V and 7 bases at J, with 22 bases between. CDR3 size: 16 residues. In DNA, the CDR3 is TGTGCCTGGATCCCAATCGGACAGCCTTGGGGTGAAAAACTGTTTTTT. Encoded protein: CAWIPIGQPWGEKLFF. Supplemented by reference TRBV30 and TRBJ1-4, the full variable domain reads SQTIHQWPATLVQPVGSPLSLECTVEGTSNPNLYWYRQAAGRGLQLLFYSVGIGQISSEVPQNLSASRPQDRQFILSSKKLLLSDSGFYLCAWIPIGQPWGEKLFFGSGTQLSVL.

This clonotype showed up just a few times. The CDR3 nucleotides are TGTGCCAGCAGCTCGTCGGGGTCGAGCAATCAGCCCCAGCATTTT. It is translated as CASSSSGSSNQPQHF. The chain couples TRBV7-9 to TRBJ1-5; no firm D call. Trimming stripped 4 bases from V and 1 base from J, with 11 bases between. This CDR3 has 15 residues. The germline CDR1 and CDR2 sequences are SEHNR and FQNEAQ (reference sequence).

This clonotype was seen many times. The chain joins TRBV7-9 to TRBJ1-2; 8 nucleotides align to TRBD1. The trim removed 5 bases at V and 8 bases at J, leaving 7 bases unmatched. The CDR3 is 13 amino acids. Germline V CDR1 and CDR2: SEHNR, FQNEAQ (reference sequence). CDR3 sequence reads: CASSLGQARGYTF. CDR3 DNA: TGTGCCAGCAGCCTGGGACAGGCGCGAGGCTACACCTTC.

This clonotype was recorded at least ten times. The chain links TRBV7-9 to TRBJ2-1, with TRBD2 identical over 9 bases. The CDR3 totals 15 residues. V lost 0 bases to trimming and J lost 9 bases; unmatched junction nucleotides: 6. Germline V gene sequence: CDR1 SEHNR, CDR2 FQNEAQ (reference sequence). This chain's CDR3 is CASSLARGGAGEQFF. Written as DNA, the CDR3 is TGTGCCAGCAGCTTAGCTCGCGGGGGGGCCGGTGAGCAGTTCTTC.

The sample holds many counts of this clonotype. The chain carries TRBV20-1 and TRBJ2-7; 7 bases are a match to TRBD1. Trimming took 3 bases from V and 0 from J; bases not matched to a gene: 11. There are 16 residues in the CDR3. The V gene's germline CDR1 is DFQATT and CDR2 SNEGSKA (reference sequence). The CDR3 loop is CSARSLRQGSSYEQYF. CDR3 sequence (DNA): TGCAGTGCTAGGTCACTACGACAGGGAAGCTCCTACGAGCAGTACTTC.

This clonotype was observed a handful of times. V is TRBV4-2 and J is TRBJ1-1, with 7 positions matching TRBD1. CDR3 length: 13 residues. Germline values: CDR1 LGHNA, CDR2 YNFKEQ. After removal of 4 bases from V and 6 bases from J, the junction contained 5 bases not matched to a gene. The chain's CDR3 is CASSRGDRAEAFF. The CDR3 region has the DNA TGTGCCAGCAGCCGAGGTGACAGGGCTGAAGCTTTCTTT.

This clonotype has a count of ten or more. The rearrangement joins TRBV2 to TRBJ2-6; D uncertain. This CDR3 comprises 15 residues. Germline loops: CDR1 SNHLY, CDR2 FYNNEI. Trimming took off 6 bases at V and 0 bases at J, with 9 bases between the two ends. CDR3 residues: CASSEQSSGANVLTF. The CDR3 nucleotides read TGTGCCAGCAGCGAGCAAAGCTCTGGGGCCAACGTCCTGACTTTC.

CDR3 nucleotides: TGCGCCAGCAGCTTCGCTCCGGGACTAGCGGGGATTGTAGATACGCAGTATTTT. Translation gives CASSFAPGLAGIVDTQYF. This chain joins TRBV5-1 and TRBJ2-3, with 13 bases that match TRBD2. The V gene's germline CDR1 is SGHRS and CDR2 YFSETQ. The CDR3 covers 18 residues. V lost 2 bases and J lost 5; bases outside the gene matches: 11.

This clonotype was counted a few times. The J gene is TRBJ2-5, the V gene TRBV6-2 or TRBV6-3; 9 bases map to TRBD2. Trimming cost V 2 bases and J 4 bases; bases outside gene matches: 2. The CDR3 extends over 14 amino acids. Germline V CDR1 and CDR2: MNHEY, SVGEGT. In DNA form, the CDR3 reads TGTGCCAGCAGTTACGCTAGCGGGGCAGAGACCCAGTACTTC. Its translation is CASSYASGAETQYF.